This TCR beta chain was captured in a study of control samples from healthy donors and cancer patients. Repertoires were generated with immunoSEQ multiplex PCR, while TCRdb's copy carries only in-frame clones and drops some. The sample carries around 170,000 clones, approximately 90% recorded once. Germline V CDR1 and CDR2: LNHDA, SQIVND (reference sequence). V lost 6 bases, J lost 2 bases, and 5 bases stayed unmatched. The CDR3 is 17 residues long. The origin of this receptor is a woman aged 25 to 39 in good health. The sequenced material came from blood. V gene TRBV19 combines with J gene TRBJ2-6, with TRBD1 matching 12 bases. The CDR3 is CASSMGTGGAGANVLTF. CDR3 coding DNA: TGTGCCAGTAGCATGGGGACAGGGGGCGCTGGGGCCAACGTCCTGACTTTC.